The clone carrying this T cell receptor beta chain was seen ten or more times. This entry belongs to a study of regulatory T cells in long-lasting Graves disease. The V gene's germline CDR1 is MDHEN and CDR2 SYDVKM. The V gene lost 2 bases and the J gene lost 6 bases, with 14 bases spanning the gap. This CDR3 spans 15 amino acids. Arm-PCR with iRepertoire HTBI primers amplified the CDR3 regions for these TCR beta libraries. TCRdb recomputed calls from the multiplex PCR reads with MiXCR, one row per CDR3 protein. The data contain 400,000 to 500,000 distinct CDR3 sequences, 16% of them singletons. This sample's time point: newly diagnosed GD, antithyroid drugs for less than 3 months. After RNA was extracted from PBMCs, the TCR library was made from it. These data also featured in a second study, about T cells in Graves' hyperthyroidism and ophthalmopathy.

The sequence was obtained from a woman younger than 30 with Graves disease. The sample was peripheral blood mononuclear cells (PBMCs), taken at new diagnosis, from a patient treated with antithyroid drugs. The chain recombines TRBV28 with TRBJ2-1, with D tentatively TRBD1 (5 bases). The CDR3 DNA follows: TGTGCCAGCAGTTTAACCTCAGTGGGGCTCAATGAGCAGTTCTTC. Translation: CASSLTSVGLNEQFF.